This is a list of T cell receptor beta chains from one sample in a study of PD-1 blockade in classical Hodgkin lymphoma. Repertoires were generated with immunoSEQ multiplex PCR, while TCRdb's copy carries only in-frame clones and drops some. Of 13,000 to 15,000 clones listed, approximately 80% are singletons. The sample consisted of peripheral blood mononuclear cells (PBMCs), taken before the fourth cycle of nivolumab. The source of these receptors is a human donor with classical Hodgkin lymphoma. Both conserved end residues are part of each CDR3. Fields, in order: clone size, J gene, D gene, V gene, CDR3 protein, CDR3 DNA. A D gene is named only where the DNA matches it firmly. The size field is filled for only some rows; it gives once, few, many or a size class.

.	TRBJ1-1	.	TRBV29-1	CSVLRGYTEAFF	TGCAGCGTTTTAAGGGGGTACACTGAAGCTTTCTTT
once	TRBJ1-5	.	TRBV5-1	CASSLEGTWDQPQHF	TGCGCCAGCAGCTTGGAGGGGACTTGGGACCAGCCCCAGCATTTT
.	TRBJ1-4	.	TRBV4-2	CASSQAGGPAKLFF	TGTGCCAGCAGCCAAGCGGGGGGGCCGGCAAAACTGTTTTTT
.	TRBJ2-7	.	TRBV11-3	CASSLVARIYEQYF	TGTGCCAGCAGCTTAGTGGCCAGAATCTACGAGCAGTACTTC
.	TRBJ1-3	TRBD1	TRBV28	CASSLSLGRGFGNTIYF	TGTGCCAGCAGTTTAAGTTTAGGCAGGGGGTTTGGAAACACCATATATTTT
.	TRBJ2-1	.	TRBV5-3	CASSQRTGRGEQFF	TGCGCCAGCAGCCAACGGACGGGACGAGGGGAGCAGTTCTTC
.	TRBJ2-2	.	TRBV7-9	CASSTLTESTGELFF	TGTGCCAGCAGCACCCTGACAGAGTCTACCGGGGAGCTGTTTTTT
.	TRBJ1-4	.	TRBV27	CASSLRGNEKLFF	TGTGCCAGCAGTTTAAGGGGTAATGAAAAACTGTTTTTT
few	TRBJ2-3	.	TRBV4-1	CASSARLYEGTQYF	TGCGCCAGCAGCGCAAGATTATATGAGGGTACGCAGTATTTT
.	TRBJ1-1	.	TRBV7-2	CASSPQRSNTEAFF	TGTGCCAGCAGCCCCCAGCGATCGAACACTGAAGCTTTCTTT
.	TRBJ2-1	.	TRBV2	CASRRSREYNEQFF	TGTGCCAGCAGACGGTCCAGAGAGTACAATGAGCAGTTCTTC
.	TRBJ2-1	.	TRBV7-6	CASSPSPVATEQFF	TGTGCCAGCAGCCCCTCCCCAGTGGCGACTGAGCAGTTCTTC
.	TRBJ1-2	.	TRBV15	CATSRDQRGPTF	TGTGCCACCAGCAGAGATCAGCGGGGACCAACCTTC
.	TRBJ2-1	.	TRBV19	CASSILGLGYNEQFF	TGTGCCAGTAGTATTTTGGGGCTGGGCTACAATGAGCAGTTCTTC
.	TRBJ2-7	.	TRBV7-9	CASSGQDQYEQYF	TGTGCCAGCAGCGGCCAGGACCAATACGAGCAGTACTTC
.	TRBJ2-6	.	TRBV30	CAWSVLGSGANVLTF	TGTGCCTGGAGTGTACTCGGATCTGGGGCCAACGTCCTGACTTTC
.	TRBJ2-3	.	TRBV5-6	CASSFQAGARVDTQYF	TGTGCCAGCAGCTTCCAGGCGGGGGCACGAGTAGATACGCAGTATTTT
.	TRBJ1-2	.	TRBV19	CASSIDPQTNYGYTF	TGTGCCAGTAGTATAGATCCGCAAACTAACTATGGCTACACCTTC